The 22 T cell receptor beta chains reported below all come from one sample, sequenced in a study of T-cell memory formation after mild COVID-19. TCRdb fed the 5' RACE reads into MiXCR, producing one record per CDR3 protein. Of about 340,000 distinct CDR3 sequences listed, 10% to 15% were seen once; the top ten hold about 20%. Sequencing was performed on PBMCs or a T cell subset sorted from them (not recorded which). These receptors were collected from a man younger than 30 who had mild COVID-19 (a few samples of this study predate the infection). Cell type and time point are not known.

This clonotype has just a few counts. This chain joins TRBV7-2 and TRBJ2-5, with TRBD2 identical over 9 bases. The CDR3 extends over 15 amino acids. Germline assignment: CDR1 SGHTA and CDR2 FQGNSA. V dropped 2 bases and J dropped 2; count of bases not matched to a gene: 3. The CDR3 reads CASSLLAGRQETQYF. CDR3 coding DNA: TGTGCCAGCAGCTTACTAGCGGGGCGTCAAGAGACCCAGTACTTC.

The table lists this clonotype with a few counts. The V gene is TRBV11-2, the J gene TRBJ2-2; D perhaps matches TRBD2 (6 bases). This CDR3 has 13 residues. Per germline, CDR1 SGHAT and CDR2 FQNNGV. V was trimmed by 8 bases and J by 6 bases, leaving 13 bases between them. The CDR3 nucleotides read TGTGCCAGCGCGGGGCCCTGGGCCGGGGAGCTGTTTTTT. This sequence encodes CASAGPWAGELFF.

This clonotype was recorded a few times. The chain joins TRBV21-1 to TRBJ2-4; the D segment call TRBD1 is taken from the table without a DNA check. TRBV21-1 is a pseudogene locus. The CDR3 extends over 16 amino acids. The CDR3 sequence: CASSNRIRGAKNIQYF. Written as DNA, the CDR3 is TGTGCCAGCAGCAATAGAATCAGGGGAGCCAAAAACATTCAGTACTTC.

Only a few counts were recorded for this clonotype. The chain employs TRBV7-8 and TRBJ2-7; TRBD2 matches 7 bases. CDR3 size: 14 residues. V was clipped by 4 bases and J by 6 bases; unmatched bases: 9. The germline V gene encodes CDR1 SGHVS and CDR2 FQNEAQ. The CDR3 is CASSSGRLAGEQYF. The CDR3 DNA is TGTGCCAGCAGCTCTGGGAGACTAGCTGGCGAGCAGTACTTC.

The chain uses TRBV5-1 and TRBJ2-7, with D uncertain. Germline V gene sequence: CDR1 SGHRS, CDR2 YFSETQ. V was trimmed by 1 base and J by 0 bases, leaving 8 bases between them. The CDR3 covers 14 residues. The CDR3 sequence is CASSLTENSYEQYF. The CDR3 DNA reads TGCGCCAGCAGCTTGACAGAGAACTCCTACGAGCAGTACTTC.

This clonotype has a handful of counts. The CDR3 here is CASTPRDYGYTF. In nucleotides, the CDR3 is TGTGCCAGCACCCCCAGGGACTATGGCTACACCTTC. The chain employs TRBV6-6 and TRBJ1-2; TRBD1 is a possible D gene (5 bases). Germline V CDR1 and CDR2: MNHNY, SVGAGI (reference sequence). The V gene lost 7 bases and the J gene lost 3 bases, with 9 bases spanning the gap. This CDR3 has 12 amino acids.

The gene calls are TRBV11-2 and TRBJ2-2; 8 bases align to TRBD2. There are 15 residues in the CDR3. Germline V lookup: CDR1 SGHAT, CDR2 FQNNGV. The J segment lost 7 bases and the V segment lost 3 bases, leaving 7 bases of the junction unmatched. The CDR3 here is CASSFQAGGVGELFF. As DNA, the CDR3 is TGTGCCAGCAGCTTTCAGGCGGGGGGAGTCGGGGAGCTGTTTTTT.

This clonotype has a handful of counts. The CDR3 spells CASSGDAPRGNIQYF. The CDR3 DNA reads TGCGCCAGCAGCGGGGACGCACCCCGAGGAAACATTCAGTACTTC. The chain has TRBV5-1 and TRBJ2-4; D tentatively fits TRBD1 or TRBD2 (5 bases each). The CDR3 has 15 amino acids. Germline assignment: CDR1 SGHRS and CDR2 YFSETQ. Trimming cost V 4 bases and J 6 bases, with 17 bases left between them.

The V gene is TRBV5-1, the J gene TRBJ2-3; D is perhaps TRBD2 (7 bases). The germline V gene encodes CDR1 SGHRS and CDR2 YFSETQ. This CDR3 has 16 residues. V was cut by 4 bases and J by 5 bases, with 20 bases left in between. The CDR3 DNA reads TGCGCCAGCAGCCCACCCCGGGGGGCGGGAAGAGATACGCAGTATTTT. It is translated as CASSPPRGAGRDTQYF.

The CDR3 nucleotides read TGCAGTGCTAGAGGGACAGACGGGTACTATGGCTACACCTTC. This translates into CSARGTDGYYGYTF. This chain connects TRBV20-1 to TRBJ1-2; D possibly corresponds to TRBD1 (6 bases). CDR1 and CDR2 from the germline V gene are DFQATT and SNEGSKA (reference sequence). The ends were cut back, 1 base at V and 3 bases at J, with 12 bases in the middle. CDR3 size: 14 residues.

This clonotype came up many times. The V call is TRBV4-1, the J call TRBJ2-3; 9 bases line up with TRBD2. The CDR3 extends over 19 amino acids. Germline V gene data show CDR1 as MGHRA and CDR2 as YSYEKL. J gave up 4 bases and V 2 bases, and 16 bases lay outside the gene matches. The CDR3 DNA sequence: TGCGCCAGCAGCCAACCAGGGAGAAGAGGAGCGGGGGGTTCAGATACGCAGTATTTT. This translates into CASSQPGRRGAGGSDTQYF.

The chain employs TRBV3-1 and TRBJ2-5; D unclear. The CDR3 sequence is 15 residues long. V was clipped by 1 base and J by 1 base, with 10 bases between them. CDR1 and CDR2 from the germline V gene are LGHDT and YNNKEL (reference sequence). The CDR3 is CASSQGPPVQETQYF. CDR3 bases: TGTGCCAGCAGCCAAGGACCGCCGGTCCAAGAGACCCAGTACTTC.

This clonotype has a handful of counts. This chain links TRBV7-9 with TRBJ2-5; 7 nucleotides align to TRBD1. Germline loops: CDR1 SEHNR, CDR2 FQNEAQ (reference sequence). This CDR3 region has 14 residues. Unmatched junction bases numbered 8, after V lost 7 bases and J lost 3 bases. CDR3 sequence: CASTHGGQKETQYF. CDR3 nucleotides: TGTGCCAGCACTCATGGGGGACAGAAAGAGACCCAGTACTTC.

V gene TRBV18 combines with J gene TRBJ2-3, with D unclear. Trimming shortened V by 0 bases and J by 4 bases, and 8 bases separated the two germline ends. The CDR3 runs 14 residues. The germline gives CDR1 KGHSH, CDR2 LQKENI. The CDR3 nucleotides read TGTGCCAGCTCACCACCGACCCGGTCAGATACGCAGTATTTT. As protein: CASSPPTRSDTQYF.

V gene TRBV10-3 combines with J gene TRBJ2-1; 9 positions agree with TRBD2. Germline trimming cut 4 bases from V and 9 bases from J; bases unmatched to any gene: 7. There are 14 residues in the CDR3. CDR1 ENHRY and CDR2 SYGVKD come from the germline V gene. The CDR3 coding sequence is TGTGCCATCAGTGGGGTTAGCGGGGGCGGTGAGCAGTTCTTC. Translation gives CAISGVSGGGEQFF.

V gene TRBV4-1 combines with J gene TRBJ1-2; unclear D gene. Germline CDR1 is MGHRA and CDR2 is YSYEKL. CDR3 size: 16 residues. V lost 3 bases to trimming and J lost 2 bases, with 16 bases between them. CDR3 DNA: TGCGCCAGCAGCCAGAGAGGGCCTATGACAAACTATGGCTACACCTTC. This gives the protein CASSQRGPMTNYGYTF.

This clonotype came up a few times. This rearrangement joins TRBV4-1 to TRBJ1-2; D not certain. Trimming cost V 1 base and J 4 bases, with 10 bases left between them. This CDR3 has 14 residues. In germline, CDR1 is MGHRA, CDR2 YSYEKL. CDR3: CASSQGGLSYGYTF. The CDR3, as DNA: TGCGCCAGCAGCCAAGGGGGTCTCTCCTATGGCTACACCTTC.

This clonotype was observed a handful of times. This CDR3 is CASSPIEFGTGETQYF. In nucleotides, the CDR3 is TGCGCCAGCAGTCCAATAGAGTTCGGTACAGGGGAGACCCAGTACTTC. This chain uses TRBV10-2 with TRBJ2-5, with D tentatively TRBD1 (6 bases). This CDR3 region has 16 residues. V was trimmed by 5 bases and J by 5 bases, leaving 21 bases between them. The germline gives CDR1 WSHSY, CDR2 SAAADI.

The chain employs TRBV6-6 and TRBJ1-1; no reliable D call. CDR1 MNHNY and CDR2 SVGAGI come from the germline V gene (reference sequence). Trimming stripped 0 bases from V and 6 bases from J, with 14 bases between. The CDR3 length is 15 residues. The CDR3 region has the DNA TGTGCCAGCAGTTACTCGAGTAGTGGAAACGCTGAAGCTTTCTTT. The encoded protein is CASSYSSSGNAEAFF.

Concerning this clonotype: A much larger clonotype is one base distant, so this may be a read error. The V call is TRBV6-2 or TRBV6-3, the J call TRBJ1-1; D gene unclear. This CDR3 has 14 amino acids. Germline V gives CDR1 MNHEY, CDR2 SVGEGT. Between the trimmed V and J ends, which lost 0 bases and 3 bases, there was a span of 8 bases. The CDR3 protein is CASSYSGGYTEAFF. DNA of the CDR3: TGTGCCAGCAGTTACTCGGGCGGGTACACTGAAGCTTTCTTT.

This chain joins TRBV7-2 and TRBJ2-1, with 8 nucleotides matching TRBD1. The CDR3 is 17 amino acids. J was trimmed by 3 bases and V by 5 bases; bases with no gene match: 12. Germline-derived CDR1 and CDR2 are SGHTA and FQGNSA. Written as DNA, the CDR3 is TGTGCCAGCAGCCCGATCGGGACCAGGGGGCTCTACAATGAGCAGTTCTTC. Its translation is CASSPIGTRGLYNEQFF.

This clonotype was picked up a small number of times. The gene calls are TRBV4-3 and TRBJ1-2; TRBD1 aligns across 7 bases. This CDR3 is 15 amino acids long. V lost 1 base and J lost 7; bases outside the gene matches: 9. The germline gives CDR1 LGHNA, CDR2 YSLEER. The CDR3 loop reads CASSQAHLTGFGYTF. CDR3 nucleotide sequence: TGCGCCAGCAGCCAAGCCCACTTGACAGGGTTTGGCTACACCTTC.